The T cell receptor (beta chain) described here comes from a study of siplizumab effects on memory and regulatory T cells. Whole-study findings and limits: With siplizumab, mappable alloreactive CD4+ clones averaged about 70% Treg-derived, versus about 29% in controls.

Only in-frame clones appear in the TCRdb table, and some are missing; sequencing was by immunoSEQ multiplex PCR. The sample has 94,000 or so clones; roughly 96% are singletons. The CDR3 extends over 17 amino acids. V lost 5 bases, J lost 5 bases, and 15 bases stayed unmatched. CDR1 and CDR2 from the germline V gene are ENHRY and SYGVKD. With regard to this clone: Its cognate antigen is unknown.

Sequencing was performed on naive CD4+ T cells sorted from blood. The chain joins TRBV10-3 to TRBJ2-5; 9 bases map to TRBD2. The clonotype originates from a human donor in good health. The CDR3 region has the DNA TGTGCCATCAGTCCCCGGGGCGGGGGGGCCAATTGGGAGACCCAGTACTTC. As protein: CAISPRGGGANWETQYF.